These 23 T cell receptor beta chains share one sample of origin, sequenced in a study of post-analysis software for immune sequencing data. Study-level findings and limits: About 5 TRBV segments (TRBV5-6, TRBV5-1 and TRBV20-1 among them) occurred more frequently in patients than in controls.

Unique molecular identifiers tagged the TCR beta cDNA libraries. MiXCR was run by TCRdb on the PCR reads, yielding one entry per CDR3 protein. The sample lists roughly 730,000 distinct CDR3 sequences, approximately 30% occurring once. Antigens for these TCRs are unknown. The sequencing sample was made of blood. The source of these receptors is a girl between 10 and 17 years old with multiple sclerosis.

V gene TRBV10-3 combines with J gene TRBJ2-1, with 7 positions matching TRBD1. Per germline, CDR1 ENHRY and CDR2 SYGVKD. The CDR3 consists of 14 residues. Trimming removed 6 bases from V and 9 bases from J; junction bases left unmatched: 11. The CDR3 nucleotides read TGTGCCATCAGCGCTGAGGGGGCTCTTGTTGAGCAGTTCTTC. It translates to CAISAEGALVEQFF.

The CDR3: CASSLRLAGPQYF. The CDR3 coding sequence is TGTGCCAGCAGCTTACGACTCGCGGGGCCACAGTACTTC. J is TRBJ2-7 and V is TRBV7-2, with D maybe TRBD2 (6 bases). The V and J ends lost 2 bases and 10 bases respectively, with 15 bases between them. Germline V gene lookup returns CDR1 SGHTA and CDR2 FQGNSA. The CDR3 totals 13 residues.

This clonotype has more than one count but fewer than ten. The chain joins TRBV5-5 to TRBJ1-5, with D unclear. Trimming removed 2 bases at V and 0 bases at J, with 9 bases between. Looked up from germline, CDR1 is SGHKS and CDR2 is YYEKEE (reference sequence). The CDR3 is 15 amino acids. For the CDR3, the DNA is TGTGCCAGCAGCTTTAGGACGGATAGCAATCAGCCCCAGCATTTT. This translates into CASSFRTDSNQPQHF.

This clonotype turned up a few times. The chain combines TRBV18 with TRBJ1-5, with D maybe TRBD1 (5 bases). The CDR3 covers 15 residues. The V end lost 3 bases, the J end lost 8 bases, and 17 bases lay between the germline ends. Germline-derived CDR1 and CDR2 are KGHSH and LQKENI. The CDR3 region has the DNA TGTGCCAGCTCACCCCGGGGGGGACCGGGTGAGCCCCAGCATTTT. Translated, it gives CASSPRGGPGEPQHF.

This clonotype was observed a few times. J is TRBJ2-1 and V is TRBV7-9; D may be TRBD2 (6 bases). The germline V gene has CDR1 SEHNR and CDR2 FQNEAQ (reference sequence). Trimming took 4 bases from V and 1 from J, leaving 20 bases between them. CDR3 length equals 18 residues. This chain's CDR3 is CASSSTQPGLPSYNEQFF. The CDR3 nucleotides are TGTGCCAGCAGCTCGACCCAGCCGGGACTCCCTTCCTACAATGAGCAGTTCTTC.

The rearrangement joins TRBV7-9 to TRBJ1-2; 9 nucleotides align to TRBD1. The germline V gene has CDR1 SEHNR and CDR2 FQNEAQ (reference sequence). CDR3 length: 13 residues. With 8 bases clipped from V and 6 bases from J, the junction kept 7 bases outside the gene matches. The CDR3 nucleotides are TGTGCCAGCGGGGTGGGGACAGGGCATGGCTACACCTTC. This translates into CASGVGTGHGYTF.

The genes are TRBV3-1 and TRBJ1-6; D unresolved. CDR1 and CDR2 (germline): LGHDT, YNNKEL (reference sequence). There are 14 residues in the CDR3. Deletions cut 0 bases from V and 7 bases from J, with 7 bases between. The CDR3 protein is CASSQDGRNSPLHF. In DNA, the CDR3 is TGTGCCAGCAGCCAAGATGGCAGGAATTCACCCCTCCACTTT.

This clonotype has more than one count but fewer than ten. CDR3 sequence: CASGWRQGSYEQYF. CDR3 in DNA: TGCGCCAGCGGATGGCGACAGGGGTCATACGAGCAGTACTTC. The chain employs TRBV5-1 and TRBJ2-7; 8 bases are a match to TRBD1. Germline values: CDR1 SGHRS, CDR2 YFSETQ. The CDR3 has 14 amino acids. Trimming took 7 bases from V and 4 from J; bases not matched to a gene: 10.

This chain uses TRBV29-1 with TRBJ2-1, with D possibly being TRBD1 (6 bases). CDR1 SQVTM and CDR2 ANQGSEA come from the germline V gene. V lost 6 bases, J lost 5 bases, and 23 bases lay in between. The CDR3 is 16 residues long. CDR3 loop: CSVDRQVSRVHNEQFF. CDR3 nucleotide sequence: TGCAGCGTGGATCGACAGGTTAGTCGGGTCCACAATGAGCAGTTCTTC.

This clonotype has a count of ten or more. This rearrangement joins TRBV9 to TRBJ2-7, with D possibly TRBD2 on 5 matching bases. Looked up from germline, CDR1 is SGDLS and CDR2 is YYNGEE. CDR3 length: 13 amino acids. V gave up 0 bases and J gave up 3 bases, with 7 bases separating them. CDR3 sequence reads: CASSVEEGYEQYF. The DNA for the CDR3 is TGTGCCAGCAGCGTAGAAGAGGGCTACGAGCAGTACTTC.

This clonotype was counted ten times or more. The gene calls are TRBV28 and TRBJ2-4; the D is unclear. The CDR3 is 13 residues long. Germline V gives CDR1 MDHEN, CDR2 SYDVKM. The V end lost 6 bases, the J end lost 5 bases, and 11 bases lay between the germline ends. The CDR3 DNA sequence: TGTGCCAGCAGGACGGGTGGGGAAAACATTCAGTACTTC. Encoded protein: CASRTGGENIQYF.

This rearrangement joins TRBV27 to TRBJ2-3, with TRBD2 matching 10 bases. The length of the CDR3 is 18 residues. Germline V gene sequence: CDR1 MNHEY, CDR2 SMNVEV (reference sequence). Unmatched junction bases numbered 23, after V lost 8 bases and J lost 9 bases. The CDR3 loop reads CASRTVASGGVHLGTQYF. The CDR3 DNA sequence: TGTGCCAGCCGGACGGTGGCTAGCGGGGGAGTTCACCTCGGCACGCAGTATTTT.

In its sample, this clonotype was seen many times. The V gene is TRBV29-1, the J gene TRBJ2-3; TRBD2 agrees at 13 bases. The germline V gene encodes CDR1 SQVTM and CDR2 ANQGSEA. Losses at the gene ends were 4 bases for V and 4 bases for J; bases not matched to a gene: 11. The CDR3 runs to 17 residues. CDR3 in DNA: TGCAGCGTTGTGATTACTAGCGGGGGGGCAGCCCCAGATACGCAGTATTTT. It codes for CSVVITSGGAAPDTQYF.

This clonotype has a handful of counts. The chain uses TRBV13 and TRBJ2-1; D is unclear. The CDR3 is 16 residues long. Germline assignment: CDR1 PRHDT and CDR2 FYEKMQ (reference sequence). The ends were cut back, 0 bases at V and 2 bases at J, with 11 bases in the middle. The CDR3 bases are TGTGCCAGCAGCTTAGGCCTTACTGCGCCCTACAATGAGCAGTTCTTC. Protein product: CASSLGLTAPYNEQFF.

To note about this clonotype: A much larger clone lies one base from this, so it may be a read error. The CDR3: CTSSLGGNQETQYF. The CDR3 coding sequence is TGTACCAGCAGCTTAGGAGGAAACCAAGAGACCCAGTACTTC. The genes are TRBV7-2 and TRBJ2-5; no definite D call. Per the germline V gene, CDR1 is SGHTA and CDR2 is FQGNSA. V was clipped by 1 base and J by 0 bases, with 6 bases between them. The CDR3 extends over 14 amino acids.

The chain links TRBV4-1 to TRBJ2-1; 12 nucleotides align to TRBD2. The CDR3 length is 16 residues. In germline, CDR1 is MGHRA, CDR2 YSYEKL. Germline trimming cut 1 base from V and 6 bases from J; bases unmatched to any gene: 4. CDR3 residues: CASSQALAGGSNEQFF. In nucleotides, the CDR3 is TGCGCCAGCAGCCAAGCACTAGCGGGGGGTAGCAATGAGCAGTTCTTC.

This sequence joins TRBV6-5 and TRBJ1-5; no definite D call. The germline V gene encodes CDR1 MNHEY and CDR2 SVGAGI. The CDR3 totals 13 residues. V shed 2 bases and J shed 6 bases, with 8 bases lying between them. The CDR3 region is CASSYREAQPQHF. The CDR3, as DNA: TGTGCCAGCAGTTACAGGGAGGCTCAGCCCCAGCATTTT.

V gene TRBV4-1 combines with J gene TRBJ2-1; possibly TRBD1 for D (6 bases). Germline values: CDR1 MGHRA, CDR2 YSYEKL. V was pared by 0 bases and J by 6 bases, with 21 bases between. The CDR3 sequence is 18 residues long. The CDR3 nucleotides read TGCGCCAGCAGCCAAGATCGTTCAGGGGCGGAGCCTTGCAATGAGCAGTTCTTC. Protein product: CASSQDRSGAEPCNEQFF.

This chain's CDR3 is CASSSGGGGSDIQYF. The CDR3, as DNA: TGTGCCAGCAGTTCCGGGGGGGGCGGTTCAGACATTCAGTACTTC. J is TRBJ2-4 and V is TRBV28; 8 bases line up with TRBD2. V trimming: 4 bases; J trimming: 8 bases; junction bases outside the gene matches: 10. CDR1 and CDR2 (germline): MDHEN, SYDVKM. The CDR3 runs to 15 residues.

This clonotype has only a few counts. The chain links TRBV7-9 to TRBJ1-4, with 7 bases identical to TRBD1. The germline V gene encodes CDR1 SEHNR and CDR2 FQNEAQ (reference sequence). The CDR3 is 14 amino acids. V shed 2 bases and J 8 bases; nucleotides not matched to a gene: 5. DNA for the CDR3: TGTGCCAGCAGCTTACTAGGGGACAGCGAAAAACTGTTTTTT. Protein product: CASSLLGDSEKLFF.

This clonotype was observed a handful of times. The V gene is TRBV5-1, the J gene TRBJ2-7; the match to TRBD2 covers 9 bases. CDR1 is SGHRS and CDR2 is YFSETQ in the germline V gene. After removal of 2 bases from V and 5 bases from J, the junction contained 8 bases not matched to a gene. The CDR3 runs 15 residues. Here the CDR3 DNA reads TGCGCCAGCAGCTTTAGCGGGAGACTCTCTGACGAGCAGTACTTC. It is translated as CASSFSGRLSDEQYF.

This clonotype was found a few times. The V call is TRBV6-1, the J call TRBJ2-1; 8 positions agree with TRBD1. With 3 bases clipped from V and 7 bases from J, the junction kept 8 bases outside the gene matches. The CDR3 is 15 amino acids. CDR1 and CDR2 from the germline V gene are MNHNS and SASEGT. CDR3 protein: CASSDRQGYLNEQFF. The DNA of the CDR3 is TGTGCCAGCAGTGACCGACAGGGGTACTTGAATGAGCAGTTCTTC.

This clonotype occurred a few times. V and J are TRBV28 and TRBJ2-5, with D unresolved. Germline CDR1 MDHEN, CDR2 SYDVKM. V was cut by 6 bases and J by 3 bases, with 11 bases left in between. The CDR3 has 13 amino acids. This CDR3 is CASSRPAKETQYF. CDR3 DNA: TGTGCCAGCAGCCGCCCGGCTAAAGAGACCCAGTACTTC.